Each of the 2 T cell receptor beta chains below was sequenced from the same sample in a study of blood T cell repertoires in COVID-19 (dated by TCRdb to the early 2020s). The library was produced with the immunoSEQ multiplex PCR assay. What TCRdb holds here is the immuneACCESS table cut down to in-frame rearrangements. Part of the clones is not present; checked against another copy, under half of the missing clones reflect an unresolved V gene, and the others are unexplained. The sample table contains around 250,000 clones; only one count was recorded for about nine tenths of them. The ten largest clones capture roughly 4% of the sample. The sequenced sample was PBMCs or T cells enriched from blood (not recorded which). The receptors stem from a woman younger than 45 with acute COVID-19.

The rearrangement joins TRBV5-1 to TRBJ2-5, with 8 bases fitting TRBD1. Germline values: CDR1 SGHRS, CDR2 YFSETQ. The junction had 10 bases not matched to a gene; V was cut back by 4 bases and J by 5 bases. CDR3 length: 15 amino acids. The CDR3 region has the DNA TGCGCCAGCAGCGGCGGGACAGGATTTAGGGAGACCCAGTACTTC. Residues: CASSGGTGFRETQYF.

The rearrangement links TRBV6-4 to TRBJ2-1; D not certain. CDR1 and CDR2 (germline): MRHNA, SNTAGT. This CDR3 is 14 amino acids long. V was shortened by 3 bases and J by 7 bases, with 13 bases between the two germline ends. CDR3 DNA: TGTGCCAGCAGTGAATACTCCTTCCTGAATGAGCAGTTCTTC. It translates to CASSEYSFLNEQFF.